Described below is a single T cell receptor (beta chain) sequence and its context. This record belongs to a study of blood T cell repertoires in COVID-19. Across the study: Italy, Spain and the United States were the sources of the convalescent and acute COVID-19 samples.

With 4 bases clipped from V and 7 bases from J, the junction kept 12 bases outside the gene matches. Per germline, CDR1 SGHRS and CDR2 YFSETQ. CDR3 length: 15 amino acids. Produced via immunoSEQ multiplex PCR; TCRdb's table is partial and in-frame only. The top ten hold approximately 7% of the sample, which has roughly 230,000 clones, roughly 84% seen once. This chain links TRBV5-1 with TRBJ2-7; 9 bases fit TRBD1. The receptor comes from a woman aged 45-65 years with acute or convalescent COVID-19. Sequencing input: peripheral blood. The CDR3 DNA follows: TGCGCCAGCAGCGTCTCCGGGACAGGGAGTCGGGAGCAGTACTTC. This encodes CASSVSGTGSREQYF.